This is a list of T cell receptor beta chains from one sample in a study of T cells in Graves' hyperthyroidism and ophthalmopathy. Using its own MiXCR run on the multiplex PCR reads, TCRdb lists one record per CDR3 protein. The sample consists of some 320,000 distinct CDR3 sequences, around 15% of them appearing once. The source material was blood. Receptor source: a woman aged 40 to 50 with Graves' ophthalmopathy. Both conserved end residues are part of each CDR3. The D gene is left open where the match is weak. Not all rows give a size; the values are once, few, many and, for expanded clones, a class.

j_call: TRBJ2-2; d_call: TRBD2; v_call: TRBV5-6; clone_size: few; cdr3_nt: TGTGCCAGCAGCTGGGGACTAGCGGAAAGAACGGGCGGGGAGCTGTTTTTT; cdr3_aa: CASSWGLAERTGGELFF
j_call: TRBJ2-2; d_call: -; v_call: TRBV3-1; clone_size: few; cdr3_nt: TGTGCCAGCAGCCAAAGACAGAGCGGGGAGCTGTTTTTT; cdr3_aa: CASSQRQSGELFF
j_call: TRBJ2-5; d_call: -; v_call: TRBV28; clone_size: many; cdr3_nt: TGTGCCAGCAGTTTAAAGGGTTACCAAGAGACCCAGTACTTC; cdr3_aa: CASSLKGYQETQYF
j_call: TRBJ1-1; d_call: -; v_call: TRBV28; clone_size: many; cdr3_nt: TGTGCCAGCAGTTTCCTCCCCGGGGGTAACACTGAAGCTTTCTTT; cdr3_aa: CASSFLPGGNTEAFF
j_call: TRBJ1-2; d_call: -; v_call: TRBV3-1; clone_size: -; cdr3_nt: TGTGCCAGCAGCCAAGAGTTGAACTATGGCTACACCTTC; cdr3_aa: CASSQELNYGYTF
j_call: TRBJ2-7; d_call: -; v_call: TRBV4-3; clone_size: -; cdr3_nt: TGCGCCAGCAGCCAGAGCATCACAAACTACGAGCAGTACTTC; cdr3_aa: CASSQSITNYEQYF
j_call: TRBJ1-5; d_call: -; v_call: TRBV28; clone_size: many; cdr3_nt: TGTGCCAGCAGTTCGGCGGACCCCGCGGCCTATAGCAATCAGCCCCCGCATTTT; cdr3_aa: CASSSADPAAYSNQPPHF
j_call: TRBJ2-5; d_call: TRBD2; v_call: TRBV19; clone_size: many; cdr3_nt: TGTGCCAGTAGTGGAGCGGGGAGCCAAGAGACCCAGTACTTC; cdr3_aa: CASSGAGSQETQYF
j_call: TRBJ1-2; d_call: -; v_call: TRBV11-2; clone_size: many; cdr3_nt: TGTGCCAGCAGCTTAACGGGGATCGCCGACTATGGCTACACCTTC; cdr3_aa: CASSLTGIADYGYTF
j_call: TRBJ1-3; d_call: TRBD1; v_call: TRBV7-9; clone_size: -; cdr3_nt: TGTGCCAGCAGCTTTCAGGGGACAGTACCTGGAAACACCATATATTTT; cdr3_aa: CASSFQGTVPGNTIYF
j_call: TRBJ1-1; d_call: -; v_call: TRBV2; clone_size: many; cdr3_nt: TGTGCCGGGGGGGCTGGGGACACTGAAGCTTTCTTT; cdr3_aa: CAGGAGDTEAFF
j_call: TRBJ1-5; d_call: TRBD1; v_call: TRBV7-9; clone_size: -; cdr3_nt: TGTGCCAGCAGCTCGGGACAGGGGATCACTCAGCCCCAGCATTTT; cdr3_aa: CASSSGQGITQPQHF
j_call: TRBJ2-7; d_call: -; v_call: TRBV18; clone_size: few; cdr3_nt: TGTGCCAGCTCACCACCAACAGGGATTCGGACCGAGCAGTACTTC; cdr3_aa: CASSPPTGIRTEQYF
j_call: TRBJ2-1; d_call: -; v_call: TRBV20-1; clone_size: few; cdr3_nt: TGCAGTGCTAGAGATTACCTGCCCCCCGGCGATGAGCAGTTCTTC; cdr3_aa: CSARDYLPPGDEQFF
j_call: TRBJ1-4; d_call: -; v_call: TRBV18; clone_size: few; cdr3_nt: TGTGCCAGCTCGCGGCCCGGGGCAGAGAATGAAAAACTGTTTTTT; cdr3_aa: CASSRPGAENEKLFF
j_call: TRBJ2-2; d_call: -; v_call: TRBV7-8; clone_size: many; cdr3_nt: TGTGCCAGCAGCTGGATCGGGACACAGAACACCGGGGAGCTGTTTTTT; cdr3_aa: CASSWIGTQNTGELFF
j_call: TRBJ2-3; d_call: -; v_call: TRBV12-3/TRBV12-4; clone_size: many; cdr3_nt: TGTGCCAGCAGTTTAAGGGGGCGGGGGGGCACAGATACGCAGTATTTT; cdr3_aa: CASSLRGRGGTDTQYF
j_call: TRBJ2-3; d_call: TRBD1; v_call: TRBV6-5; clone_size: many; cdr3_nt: TGTGCCAGCACTTACTCCTTAGGACAGGGGGCGTCAGATACGCAGTATTTT; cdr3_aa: CASTYSLGQGASDTQYF
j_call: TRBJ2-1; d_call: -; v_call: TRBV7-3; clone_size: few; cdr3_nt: TGTGCCAGCAGCAATAACTCCGCCTACAATGAGCAGTTCTTC; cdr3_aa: CASSNNSAYNEQFF
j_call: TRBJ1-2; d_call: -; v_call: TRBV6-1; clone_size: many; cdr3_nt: TGTGCCAGCAGTGAACAGGTCGCGGATGGCTACACCTTC; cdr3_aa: CASSEQVADGYTF
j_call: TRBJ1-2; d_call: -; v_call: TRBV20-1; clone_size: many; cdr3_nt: TGCAGTGCTAGAGACAGGGAAGCTAACTATGGCTACACCTTC; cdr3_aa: CSARDREANYGYTF
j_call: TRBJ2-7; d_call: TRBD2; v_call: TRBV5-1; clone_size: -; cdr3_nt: TGCGCCAGCAACCCACGGGCGGGGGACTCCTACGAGCAGTACTTC; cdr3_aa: CASNPRAGDSYEQYF
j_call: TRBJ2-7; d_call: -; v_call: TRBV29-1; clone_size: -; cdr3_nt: TGCAGCGCTCAAAAGGGCCACTACAATGAGCAGTACTTC; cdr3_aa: CSAQKGHYNEQYF
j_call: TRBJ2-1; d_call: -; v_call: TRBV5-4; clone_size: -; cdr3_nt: TGTGCCAGCACGAAGTCGGGCTCCTACAATGAGCAGTTCTTC; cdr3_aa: CASTKSGSYNEQFF
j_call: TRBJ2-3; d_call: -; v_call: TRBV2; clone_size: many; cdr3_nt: TGTGCCAGCGGTGACAGGTCGCGCACAGATACGCAGTATTTT; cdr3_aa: CASGDRSRTDTQYF
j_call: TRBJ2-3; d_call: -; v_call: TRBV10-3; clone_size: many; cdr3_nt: TGTGCCATCAAAGTAGCAAGAAACACAGATACGCAGTATTTT; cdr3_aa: CAIKVARNTDTQYF
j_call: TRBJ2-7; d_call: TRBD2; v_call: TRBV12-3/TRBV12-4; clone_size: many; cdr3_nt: TGTGCCAGCAGTTTACCGACTAGCGGTTACGAGCAGTACTTC; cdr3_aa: CASSLPTSGYEQYF
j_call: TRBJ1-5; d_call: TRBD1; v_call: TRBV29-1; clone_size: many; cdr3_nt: TGCAGCGCCGGGGACAGGGGAAGCAATCAGCCCCAGCATTTT; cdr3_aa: CSAGDRGSNQPQHF
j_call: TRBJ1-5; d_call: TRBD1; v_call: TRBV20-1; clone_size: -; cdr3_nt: TGCAGTGCTAGACGGACAGGGGTGGGTCAGCCCCAGCATTTT; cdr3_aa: CSARRTGVGQPQHF
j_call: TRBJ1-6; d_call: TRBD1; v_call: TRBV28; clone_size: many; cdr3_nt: TGTGCCAGCAGCCCACCGGGACAGGGAAATTCACCCCTCCACTTT; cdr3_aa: CASSPPGQGNSPLHF
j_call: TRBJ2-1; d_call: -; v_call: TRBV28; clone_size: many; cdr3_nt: TGTGCCAGCAGTTTATCACCGGGTGAGGAAGGCTACAATGAGCAGTTCTTC; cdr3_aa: CASSLSPGEEGYNEQFF
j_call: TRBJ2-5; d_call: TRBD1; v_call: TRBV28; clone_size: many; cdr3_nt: TGTGCCAGCAGACAGGGGCAAGAGACCCAGTACTTC; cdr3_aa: CASRQGQETQYF
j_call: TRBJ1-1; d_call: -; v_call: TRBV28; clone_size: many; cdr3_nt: TGTGCCAGCAGTTTAATACTCGGGCAGGCCGTCATGAACACTGAAGCTTTCTTT; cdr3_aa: CASSLILGQAVMNTEAFF
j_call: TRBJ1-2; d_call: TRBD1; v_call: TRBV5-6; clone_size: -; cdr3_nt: TGTGCCAGCAGCTCCGGACAGGAGCAGGGTGGCTACACCTTC; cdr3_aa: CASSSGQEQGGYTF
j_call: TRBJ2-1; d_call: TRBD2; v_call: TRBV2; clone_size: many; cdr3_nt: TGTGCCAGCAGTGCGGCTAGCGGGGGGATCAATGAGCAGTTCTTC; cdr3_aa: CASSAASGGINEQFF
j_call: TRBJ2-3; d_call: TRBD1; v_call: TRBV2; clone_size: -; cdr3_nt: TGTGCCAACAGGGACAGCAACACAGATACGCAGTATTTT; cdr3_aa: CANRDSNTDTQYF
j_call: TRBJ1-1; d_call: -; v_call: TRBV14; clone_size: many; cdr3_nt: TGTGCCAGCAGCCAGGGACTTTGGATGAACACTGAAGCTTTCTTT; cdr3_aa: CASSQGLWMNTEAFF
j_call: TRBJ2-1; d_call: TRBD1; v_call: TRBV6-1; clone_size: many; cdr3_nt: TGTGCCAGCAGCAAGGGACAGGGAAGGGTTGGGGACTCCTACAATGAGCAGTTCTTC; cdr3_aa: CASSKGQGRVGDSYNEQFF
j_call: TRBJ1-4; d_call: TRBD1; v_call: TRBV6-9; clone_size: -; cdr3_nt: TGTGCCAGCAGTTATTCCGGGACAGGGGGCCAGGAACTGTTTTTT; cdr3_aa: CASSYSGTGGQELFF
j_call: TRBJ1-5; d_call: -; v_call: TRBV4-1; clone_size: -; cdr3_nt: TGCGCCAGCAGCCACGACGGGAGGGGATTCCAGCCCCAGCATTTT; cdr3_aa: CASSHDGRGFQPQHF
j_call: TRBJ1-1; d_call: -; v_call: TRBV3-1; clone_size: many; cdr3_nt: TGTGCCAGCAGCCAAGATTGGGGCGGGAGGGCTTTCTTT; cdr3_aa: CASSQDWGGRAFF
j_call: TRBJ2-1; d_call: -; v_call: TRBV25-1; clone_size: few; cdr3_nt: TGTGCCAGCAGTATCCAGGAGTACAATGAGCAGTTCTTC; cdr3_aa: CASSIQEYNEQFF
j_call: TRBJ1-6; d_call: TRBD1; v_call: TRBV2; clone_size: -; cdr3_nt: TGTGCCAGCAGTGAAGCGACAGGGTCATGGTCACCCCTCCACTTT; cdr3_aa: CASSEATGSWSPLHF
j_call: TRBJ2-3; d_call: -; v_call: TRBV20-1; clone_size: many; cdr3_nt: TGCAGTGCTAGAGTGGGAGGAGCAGATACGCAGTATTTT; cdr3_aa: CSARVGGADTQYF
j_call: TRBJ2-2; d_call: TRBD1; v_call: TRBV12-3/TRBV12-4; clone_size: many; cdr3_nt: TGTGCCAGCAGTTCCGACGGGACAGCGAACACCGGGGAGCTGTTTTTT; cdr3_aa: CASSSDGTANTGELFF
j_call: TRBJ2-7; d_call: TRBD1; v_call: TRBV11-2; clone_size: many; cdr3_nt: TGTGCCAGCGCAGGTACAGGGGGTCTCTCCTACGAGCAGTACTTC; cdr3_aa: CASAGTGGLSYEQYF
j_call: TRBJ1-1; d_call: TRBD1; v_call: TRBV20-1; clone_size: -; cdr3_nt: TGCAGTGCTTCAAAGGGACAGGGGGGGACTGAAGCTTTCTTT; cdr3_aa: CSASKGQGGTEAFF